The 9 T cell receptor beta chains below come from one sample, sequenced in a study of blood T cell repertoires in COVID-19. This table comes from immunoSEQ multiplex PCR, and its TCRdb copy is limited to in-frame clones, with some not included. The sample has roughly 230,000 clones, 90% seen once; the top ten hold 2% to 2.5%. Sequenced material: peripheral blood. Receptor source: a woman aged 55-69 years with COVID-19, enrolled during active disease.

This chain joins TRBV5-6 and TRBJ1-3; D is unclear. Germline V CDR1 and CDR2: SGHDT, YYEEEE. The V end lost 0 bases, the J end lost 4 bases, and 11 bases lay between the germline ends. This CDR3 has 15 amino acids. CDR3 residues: CASSLGRTAGNTIYF. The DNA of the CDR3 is TGTGCCAGCAGCTTGGGGCGTACAGCAGGAAACACCATATATTTT.

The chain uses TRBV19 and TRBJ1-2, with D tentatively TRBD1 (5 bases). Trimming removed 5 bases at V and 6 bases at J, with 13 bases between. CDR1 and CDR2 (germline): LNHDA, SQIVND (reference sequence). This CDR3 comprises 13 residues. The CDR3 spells CASSFGTQDGYTF. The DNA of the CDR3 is TGTGCCAGTAGTTTCGGGACTCAGGATGGCTACACCTTC.

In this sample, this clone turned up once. CDR3 in amino acids: CASRGQGLNTEAFF. CDR3 coding DNA: TGTGCCAGCAGGGGACAGGGGCTGAACACTGAAGCTTTCTTT. The V call is TRBV6-5, the J call TRBJ1-1; 10 nucleotides line up with TRBD1. The CDR3 is 14 amino acids. Germline lookup yields CDR1 MNHEY and CDR2 SVGAGI. V gave up 6 bases and J gave up 0 bases; unmatched junction bases: 1.

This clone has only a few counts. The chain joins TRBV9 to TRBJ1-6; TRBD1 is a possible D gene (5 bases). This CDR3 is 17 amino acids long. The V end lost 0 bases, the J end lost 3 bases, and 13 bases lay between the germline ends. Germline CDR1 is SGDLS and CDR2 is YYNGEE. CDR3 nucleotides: TGTGCCAGCAGCGTAGGGCTCTCGACAGACTATAATTCACCCCTCCACTTT. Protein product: CASSVGLSTDYNSPLHF.

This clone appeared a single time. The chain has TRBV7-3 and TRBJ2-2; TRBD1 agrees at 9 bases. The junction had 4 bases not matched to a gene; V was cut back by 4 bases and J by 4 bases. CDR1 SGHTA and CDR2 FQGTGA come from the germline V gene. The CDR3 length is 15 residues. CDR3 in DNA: TGTGCCAGCAGCTCAAGACAGGGGGGCACCGGGGAGCTGTTTTTT. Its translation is CASSSRQGGTGELFF.

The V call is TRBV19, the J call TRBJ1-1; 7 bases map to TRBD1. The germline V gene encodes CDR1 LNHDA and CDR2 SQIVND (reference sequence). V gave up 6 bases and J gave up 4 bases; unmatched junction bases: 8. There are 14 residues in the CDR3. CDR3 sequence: CASSRSAGGTEAFF. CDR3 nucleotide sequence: TGTGCCAGTAGCCGCTCGGCAGGGGGCACTGAAGCTTTCTTT.

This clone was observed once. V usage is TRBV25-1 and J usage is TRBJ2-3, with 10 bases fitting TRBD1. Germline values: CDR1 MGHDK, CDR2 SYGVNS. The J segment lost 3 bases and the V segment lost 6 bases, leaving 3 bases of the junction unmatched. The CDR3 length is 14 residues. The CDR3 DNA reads TGTGCCAGCAGCGGGACAGGGGTAACAGATACGCAGTATTTT. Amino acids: CASSGTGVTDTQYF.

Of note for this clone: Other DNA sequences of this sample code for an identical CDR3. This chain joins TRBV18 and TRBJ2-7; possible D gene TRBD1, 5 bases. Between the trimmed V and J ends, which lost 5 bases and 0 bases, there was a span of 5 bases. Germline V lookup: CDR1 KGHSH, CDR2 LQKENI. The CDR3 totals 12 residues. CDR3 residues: CASSRGSYEQYF. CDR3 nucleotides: TGTGCCAGCTCAAGGGGCTCCTACGAGCAGTACTTC.

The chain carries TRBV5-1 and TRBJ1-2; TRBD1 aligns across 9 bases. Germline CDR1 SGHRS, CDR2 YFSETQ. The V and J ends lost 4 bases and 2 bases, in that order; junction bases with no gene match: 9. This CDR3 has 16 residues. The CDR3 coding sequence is TGCGCCAGCAGCCTCGAAAATGGACAGGGGAACTATGGCTACACCTTC. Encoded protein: CASSLENGQGNYGYTF.